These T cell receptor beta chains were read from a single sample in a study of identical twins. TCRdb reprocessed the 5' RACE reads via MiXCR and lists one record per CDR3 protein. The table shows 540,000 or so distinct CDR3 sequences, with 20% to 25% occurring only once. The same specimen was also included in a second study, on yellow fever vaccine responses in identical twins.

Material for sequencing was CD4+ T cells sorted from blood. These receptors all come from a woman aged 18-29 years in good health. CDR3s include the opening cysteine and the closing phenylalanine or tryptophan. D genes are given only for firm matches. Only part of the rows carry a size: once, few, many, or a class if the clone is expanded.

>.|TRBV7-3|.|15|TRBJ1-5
CASSLSQSANQPQHF
TGTGCCAGCAGCTTAAGCCAGAGTGCCAATCAGCCCCAGCATTTT
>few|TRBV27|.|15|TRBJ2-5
CASSLGPRRTETQYF
TGTGCCAGCAGTTTAGGCCCCCGGAGGACCGAGACCCAGTACTTC
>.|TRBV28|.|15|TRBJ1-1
CASTTGLGANTEAFF
TGTGCCAGCACCACAGGGTTGGGCGCGAACACTGAAGCTTTCTTT
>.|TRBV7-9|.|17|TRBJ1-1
CASTPDQGPGMRTEAFF
TGTGCCAGCACTCCAGACCAGGGGCCGGGGATGAGGACTGAAGCTTTCTTT
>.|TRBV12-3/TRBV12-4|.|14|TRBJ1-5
CASSWGRGSQPQHF
TGTGCCAGCAGTTGGGGCAGAGGGTCCCAGCCCCAGCATTTT
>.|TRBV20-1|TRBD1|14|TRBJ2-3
CSARETGGIDTQYF
TGCAGTGCTAGAGAAACAGGGGGCATAGATACGCAGTATTTT
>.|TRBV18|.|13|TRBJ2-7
CASSPSDSYEQYF
TGTGCCAGCTCACCTTCAGATTCCTACGAGCAGTACTTC
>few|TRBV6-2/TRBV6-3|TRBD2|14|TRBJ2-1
CASRTGTSIYEQFF
TGTGCCAGCAGGACCGGGACTAGCATCTATGAGCAGTTCTTC
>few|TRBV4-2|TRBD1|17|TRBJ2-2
CASSHPTGGVDTGELFF
TGTGCCAGCAGCCACCCGACAGGGGGCGTCGACACCGGGGAGCTGTTTTTT
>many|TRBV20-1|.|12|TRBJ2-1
CSARDAGTEQFF
TGCAGTGCTAGAGACGCCGGGACAGAGCAGTTCTTC
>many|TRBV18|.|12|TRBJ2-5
CASSPGQETQYF
TGTGCCAGCTCACCCGGGCAAGAGACCCAGTACTTC
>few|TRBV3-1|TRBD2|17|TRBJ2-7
CASSQERGTSGSYEQYF
TGTGCCAGCAGCCAAGAAAGGGGGACTAGCGGGTCCTACGAGCAGTACTTC
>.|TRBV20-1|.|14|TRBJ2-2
CSARPLGGTGELFF
TGCAGTGCTAGACCCCTCGGGGGAACCGGGGAGCTGTTTTTT
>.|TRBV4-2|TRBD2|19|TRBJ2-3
CASSPLYGLAGTSTDTQYF
TGTGCCAGCAGCCCCCTGTACGGACTAGCGGGAACTAGCACAGATACGCAGTATTTT
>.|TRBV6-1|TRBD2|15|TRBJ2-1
CASSALAGVINEQFF
TGTGCCAGCAGTGCCCTAGCGGGAGTTATCAATGAGCAGTTCTTC
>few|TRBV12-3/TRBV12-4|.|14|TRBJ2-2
CASSLQPANGELFF
TGTGCCAGCAGTTTACAACCGGCCAACGGGGAGCTGTTTTTT
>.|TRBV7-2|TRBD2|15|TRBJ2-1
CASSLALAGADEQFF
TGTGCCAGCAGCCTGGCGTTAGCGGGAGCAGATGAGCAGTTCTTC
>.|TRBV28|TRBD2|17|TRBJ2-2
CASSSPGTSDNTGELFF
TGTGCCAGCAGTTCCCCCGGGACTAGCGACAACACCGGGGAGCTGTTTTTT
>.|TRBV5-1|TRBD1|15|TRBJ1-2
CASSPAPQGGHGYTF
TGCGCCAGCAGCCCGGCCCCACAGGGGGGCCATGGCTACACCTTC
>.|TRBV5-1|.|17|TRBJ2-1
CASSSGLSSSSYNEQFF
TGCGCCAGCAGCTCGGGACTGTCCTCGAGCTCCTACAATGAGCAGTTCTTC
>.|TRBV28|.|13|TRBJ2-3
CASSLDRGGTQYF
TGTGCCAGCAGTTTGGACCGAGGAGGAACGCAGTATTTT